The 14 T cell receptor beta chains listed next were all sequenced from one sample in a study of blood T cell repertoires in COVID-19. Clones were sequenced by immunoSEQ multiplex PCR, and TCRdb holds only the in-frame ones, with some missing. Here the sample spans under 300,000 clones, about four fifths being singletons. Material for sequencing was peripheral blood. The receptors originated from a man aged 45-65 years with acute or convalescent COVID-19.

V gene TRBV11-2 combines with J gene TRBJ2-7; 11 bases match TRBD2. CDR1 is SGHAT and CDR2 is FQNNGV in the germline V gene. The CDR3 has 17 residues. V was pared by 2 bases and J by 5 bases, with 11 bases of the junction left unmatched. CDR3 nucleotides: TGTGCCAGCAGCTTACCCCCCGGGGGTAGCGGGAGGGACGAGCAGTACTTC. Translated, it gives CASSLPPGGSGRDEQYF.

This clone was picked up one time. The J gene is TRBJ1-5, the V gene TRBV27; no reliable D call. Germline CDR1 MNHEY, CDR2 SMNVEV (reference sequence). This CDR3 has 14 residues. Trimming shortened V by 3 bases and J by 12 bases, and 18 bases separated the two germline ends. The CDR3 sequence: CASSFLTSGQVQHF. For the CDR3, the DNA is TGTGCCAGCAGTTTCCTGACGAGCGGTCAGGTCCAGCATTTT.

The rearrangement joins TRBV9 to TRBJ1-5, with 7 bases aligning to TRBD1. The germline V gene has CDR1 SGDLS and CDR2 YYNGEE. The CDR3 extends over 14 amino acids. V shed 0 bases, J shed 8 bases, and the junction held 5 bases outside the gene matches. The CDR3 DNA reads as TGTGCCAGCAGCGTAGGGGACACAGGGGAGCCCCAGCATTTT. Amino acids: CASSVGDTGEPQHF.

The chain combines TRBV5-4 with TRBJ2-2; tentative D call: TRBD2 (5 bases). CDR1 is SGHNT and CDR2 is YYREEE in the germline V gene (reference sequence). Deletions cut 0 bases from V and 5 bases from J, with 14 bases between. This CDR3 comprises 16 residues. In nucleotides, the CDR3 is TGTGCCAGCAGCTTGGGAGGGCGCTTTGTGACCGGGGAGCTGTTTTTT. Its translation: CASSLGGRFVTGELFF.

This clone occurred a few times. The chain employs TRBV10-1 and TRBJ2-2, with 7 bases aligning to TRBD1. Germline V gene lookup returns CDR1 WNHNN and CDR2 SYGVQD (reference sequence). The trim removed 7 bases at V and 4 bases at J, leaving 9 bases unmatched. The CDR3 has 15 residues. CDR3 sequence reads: CASKETGRRTGELFF. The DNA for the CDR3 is TGCGCCAGCAAAGAGACAGGGAGACGCACCGGGGAGCTGTTTTTT.

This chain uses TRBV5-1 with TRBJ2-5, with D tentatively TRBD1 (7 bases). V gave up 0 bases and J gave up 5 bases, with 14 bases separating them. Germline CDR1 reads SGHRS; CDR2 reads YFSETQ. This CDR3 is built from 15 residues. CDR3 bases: TGCGCCAGCAGCTTGGCCCAGGGGGGAGTGGAGACCCAGTACTTC. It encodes CASSLAQGGVETQYF.

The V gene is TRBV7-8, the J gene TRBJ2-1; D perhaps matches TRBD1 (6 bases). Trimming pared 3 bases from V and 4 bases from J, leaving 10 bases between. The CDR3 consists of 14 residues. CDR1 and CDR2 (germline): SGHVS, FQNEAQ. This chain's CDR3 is CASSFRGAYNEQFF. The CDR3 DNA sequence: TGTGCCAGCAGCTTCAGGGGCGCTTACAATGAGCAGTTCTTC.

CDR3 loop: CSASTGDQPQHF. The CDR3 nucleotides are TGCAGTGCTAGTACAGGAGATCAGCCCCAGCATTTT. This chain uses TRBV20-1 with TRBJ1-5; possibly TRBD1 for D (5 bases). Germline CDR1 is DFQATT and CDR2 is SNEGSKA (reference sequence). The CDR3 is made up of 12 amino acids. V gave up 3 bases and J gave up 5 bases, with 8 bases separating them.

The CDR3 DNA follows: TGTGCCAGCAGCTTGGGGGGACTAGCGGGAGTGAATGAGCAGTTCTTC. Its translation is CASSLGGLAGVNEQFF. This chain uses TRBV5-4 with TRBJ2-1; 14 positions agree with TRBD2. CDR1 and CDR2 from the germline V gene are SGHNT and YYREEE (reference sequence). Trimming cost V 0 bases and J 7 bases; bases outside gene matches: 3. CDR3 size: 16 residues.

Written as DNA, the CDR3 is TGTGCCAGCAGCTTAGACGGGCAGGGGAATGAAAAACTGTTTTTT. Protein sequence: CASSLDGQGNEKLFF. The chain links TRBV11-3 to TRBJ1-4, with a tentative D call TRBD1 (6 bases). This CDR3 spans 15 amino acids. The germline CDR1 and CDR2 sequences are SGHNT and YENEEA. V gave up 0 bases and J gave up 5 bases, with 10 bases separating them. Full variable domain (outside the CDR3, taken from reference TRBV11-3 and TRBJ1-4): EAGVVQSPRYKIIEKKQPVAFWCNPISGHNTLYWYLQNLGQGPELLIRYENEEAVDDSQLPKDRFSAERLKGVDSTLKIQPAELGDSAVYLCASSLDGQGNEKLFFGSGTQLSVL.

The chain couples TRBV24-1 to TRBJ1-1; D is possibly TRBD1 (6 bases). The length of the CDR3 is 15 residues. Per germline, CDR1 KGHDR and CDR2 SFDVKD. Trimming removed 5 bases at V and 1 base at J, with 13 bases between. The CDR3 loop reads CATSGHRERNTEAFF. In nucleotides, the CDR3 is TGTGCCACCAGTGGACACAGGGAAAGGAACACTGAAGCTTTCTTT.

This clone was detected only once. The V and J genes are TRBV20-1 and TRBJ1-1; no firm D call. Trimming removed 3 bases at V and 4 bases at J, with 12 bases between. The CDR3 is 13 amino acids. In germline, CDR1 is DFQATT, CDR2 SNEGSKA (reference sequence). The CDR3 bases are TGCAGTGCTAGTTGGCGGCTGACCACTGAAGCTTTCTTT. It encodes CSASWRLTTEAFF.

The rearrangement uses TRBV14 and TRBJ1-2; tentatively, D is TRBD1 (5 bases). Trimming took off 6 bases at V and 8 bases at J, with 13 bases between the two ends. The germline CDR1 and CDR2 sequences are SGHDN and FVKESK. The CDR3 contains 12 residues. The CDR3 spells CASSPGGDGYTF. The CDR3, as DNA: TGTGCCAGCAGTCCTGGGGGGGACGGCTACACCTTC.

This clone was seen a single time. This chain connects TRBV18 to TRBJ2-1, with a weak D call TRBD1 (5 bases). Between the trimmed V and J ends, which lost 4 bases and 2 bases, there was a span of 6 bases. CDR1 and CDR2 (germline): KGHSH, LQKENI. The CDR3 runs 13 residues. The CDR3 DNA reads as TGTGCCAGCTCACAGGGGCCCTACAATGAGCAGTTCTTC. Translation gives CASSQGPYNEQFF.